The clone carrying this T cell receptor beta chain was seen only a few times. As yet, its antigen is unknown. Germline V lookup: CDR1 MGHRA, CDR2 YSYEKL. The CDR3 is 18 amino acids. The junction had 7 bases not matched to a gene; V was cut back by 0 bases and J by 0 bases. The sample comes from a study of cytomegalovirus exposure and HLA in healthy donors. PCR primers comprised 60 Vbeta and 13 Jbeta primers. The repertoire was sequenced with immunoSEQ multiplex PCR; TCRdb's copy has only in-frame clones and lacks some. The sample lists 200,000 to 250,000 clones; approximately 70% were seen once. Study observations and caveats: Most sequenced TCRs were rare (though some public TCRs occurred in many donors).

Source material: PBMCs. The TCR was taken from a man between 35 and 55 years old in good health and CMV-seropositive. This chain connects TRBV4-1 to TRBJ2-7, with 11 bases lining up with TRBD2. CDR3 DNA sequence: TGCGCCAGCAGCCAAGAACGGCTAGCGGGGGGAAGCTCCTACGAGCAGTACTTC. The encoded protein is CASSQERLAGGSSYEQYF.